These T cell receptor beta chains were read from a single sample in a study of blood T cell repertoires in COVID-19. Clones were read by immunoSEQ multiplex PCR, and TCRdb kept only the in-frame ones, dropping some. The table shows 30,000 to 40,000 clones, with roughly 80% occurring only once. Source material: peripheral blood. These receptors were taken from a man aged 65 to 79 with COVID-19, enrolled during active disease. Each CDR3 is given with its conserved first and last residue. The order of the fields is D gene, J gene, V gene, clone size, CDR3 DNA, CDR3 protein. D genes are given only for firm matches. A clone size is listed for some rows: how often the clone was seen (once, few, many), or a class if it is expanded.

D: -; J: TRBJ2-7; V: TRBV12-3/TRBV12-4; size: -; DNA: TGTGCCAGCAGTTTGGGACACTACGAGCAGTACTTC; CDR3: CASSLGHYEQYF
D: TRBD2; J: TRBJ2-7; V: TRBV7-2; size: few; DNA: TGTGCCAGCAGCCCCGGACTAGCGGGAGTCGACGAGCAGTACTTC; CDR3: CASSPGLAGVDEQYF
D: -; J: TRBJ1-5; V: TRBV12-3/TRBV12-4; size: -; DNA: TGTGCCAGCAGCATGAGTGGAGTCCAGCATTTT; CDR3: CASSMSGVQHF
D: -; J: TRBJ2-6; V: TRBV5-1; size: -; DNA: TGCGCCAGCAGCTTGGGGGGCGGCTCTGGGGCCAACGTCCTGACTTTC; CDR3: CASSLGGGSGANVLTF
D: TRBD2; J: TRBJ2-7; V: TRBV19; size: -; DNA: TGTGCCAGTAGTACGCTAGCGGGTTTCTACGAGCAGTACTTC; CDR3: CASSTLAGFYEQYF
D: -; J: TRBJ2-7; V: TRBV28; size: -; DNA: TGTGCCAGCAGTTTCCCTCGCTACGAGCAGTACTTC; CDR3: CASSFPRYEQYF
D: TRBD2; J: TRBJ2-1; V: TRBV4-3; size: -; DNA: TGCGCCAGCAGCCCGGGACTAGCGGGGAATTACAATGAGCAGTTCTTC; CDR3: CASSPGLAGNYNEQFF
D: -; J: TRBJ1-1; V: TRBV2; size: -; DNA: TGTGCCAGCAGTGAAGCGCTTCAGGGAGGTGAAGCTTTCTTT; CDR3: CASSEALQGGEAFF
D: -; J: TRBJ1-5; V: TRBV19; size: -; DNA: TGTGCCAGTAGCCCGCACCGCTTTGGGCGGGATAGCAATCAGCCCCAGCATTTT; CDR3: CASSPHRFGRDSNQPQHF
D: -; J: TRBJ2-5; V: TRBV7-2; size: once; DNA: TGTGCCAGCAGCTTACTAGCGTCGGATGAGACCCAGTACTTC; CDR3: CASSLLASDETQYF
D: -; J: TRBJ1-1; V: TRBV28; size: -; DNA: TGTGCCAGCAGTTTAAGGCCCGGAGTAAACACTGAAGCTTTCTTT; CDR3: CASSLRPGVNTEAFF
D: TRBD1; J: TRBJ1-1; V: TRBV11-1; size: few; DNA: TGTGCCAGCAGCTTAGAGCTACAGGGGGGCACTGAAGCTTTCTTT; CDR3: CASSLELQGGTEAFF
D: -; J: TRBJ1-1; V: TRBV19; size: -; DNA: TGTGCCAGTAGCCCCCCGACAGCGAACACTGAAGCTTTCTTT; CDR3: CASSPPTANTEAFF
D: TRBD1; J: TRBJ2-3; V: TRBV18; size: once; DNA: TGTGCCAGCTCACCACGAGGACAGGGCGCCACAGATACGCAGTATTTT; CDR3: CASSPRGQGATDTQYF
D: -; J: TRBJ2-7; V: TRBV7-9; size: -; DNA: TGTGCCAGCAGCTTAGGCCCACTCGAGCAGTACTTC; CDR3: CASSLGPLEQYF
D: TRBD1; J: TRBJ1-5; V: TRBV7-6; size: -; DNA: TGTGCCAGCAGCTTAGGGACAGGGGCTTCCCAGCCCCAGCATTTT; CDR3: CASSLGTGASQPQHF
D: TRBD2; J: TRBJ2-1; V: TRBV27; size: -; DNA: TGTGCCAGCAGTCTCCGTATCAGGGAGGGCAATGAGCAGTTCTTC; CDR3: CASSLRIREGNEQFF
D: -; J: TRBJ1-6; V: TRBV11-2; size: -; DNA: TGTGCCAGCAGCTTATACGAGGGAACCTTTACCCTCCACTTT; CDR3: CASSLYEGTFTLHF
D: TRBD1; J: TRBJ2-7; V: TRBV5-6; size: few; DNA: TGTGCCAGCAGCTTGCCAGGACAGGGGTACGAGCAGTACTTC; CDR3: CASSLPGQGYEQYF
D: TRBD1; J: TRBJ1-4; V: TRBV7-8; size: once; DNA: TGTGCCAGCAGCTTACCGGGACAGGGTGGCGAAAAACTGTTTTTT; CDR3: CASSLPGQGGEKLFF
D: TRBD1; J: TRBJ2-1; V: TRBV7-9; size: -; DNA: TGTGCCAGCAGCCCACCCCGGCGGACAGGGGGCTTGTACAATGAGCAGTTCTTC; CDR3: CASSPPRRTGGLYNEQFF
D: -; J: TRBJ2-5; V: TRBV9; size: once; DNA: TGTGCCAGCAGCCCGAGCTTGGGGGCCGAAGAGACCCAGTACTTC; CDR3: CASSPSLGAEETQYF
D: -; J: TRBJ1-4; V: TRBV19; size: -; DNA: TGTGCCAGTAGTATCAACAGTAATGAAAAACTGTTTTTT; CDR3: CASSINSNEKLFF